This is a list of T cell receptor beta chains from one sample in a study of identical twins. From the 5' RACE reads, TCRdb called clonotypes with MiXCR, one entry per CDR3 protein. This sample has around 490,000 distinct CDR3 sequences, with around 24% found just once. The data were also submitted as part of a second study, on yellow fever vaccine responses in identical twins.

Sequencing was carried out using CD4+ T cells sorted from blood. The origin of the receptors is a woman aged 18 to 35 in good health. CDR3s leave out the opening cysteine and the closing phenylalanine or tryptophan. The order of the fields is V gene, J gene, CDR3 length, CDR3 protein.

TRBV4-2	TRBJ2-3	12	ASSHGDVTDTQY
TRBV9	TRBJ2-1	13	ASSPEGPVGNEQF
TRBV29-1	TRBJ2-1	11	SVAGQEYNEQF
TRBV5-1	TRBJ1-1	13	ASSLVNSREGRAF
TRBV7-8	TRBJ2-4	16	ASSRMSGQLLAKNIQY
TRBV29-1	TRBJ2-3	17	SVLTRRSQGGVRTDTQY
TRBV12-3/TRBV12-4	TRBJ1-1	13	ASSYWGTGVAEAF
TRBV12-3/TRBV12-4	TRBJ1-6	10	ASSWTASQLH
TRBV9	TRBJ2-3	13	ASSVGGNPTDTQY
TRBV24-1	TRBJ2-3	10	ATGTYTDTQY
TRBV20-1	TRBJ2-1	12	SATTSGSFFEQF
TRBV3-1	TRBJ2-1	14	ASSQEVGSFHNEQF
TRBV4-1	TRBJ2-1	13	ASSHKATGDNEQF
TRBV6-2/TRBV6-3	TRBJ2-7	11	ASSYRAADEQY
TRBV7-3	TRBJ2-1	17	ASSLNSASGTGRHNEQF
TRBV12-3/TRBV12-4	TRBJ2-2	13	ASPRGGQNTGELF
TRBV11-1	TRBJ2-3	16	ASSLDLGWRPSTDTQY
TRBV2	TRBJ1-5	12	ASGPGGAGQPQH
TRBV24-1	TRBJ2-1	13	ATSSGTGTYNEQF
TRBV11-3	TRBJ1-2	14	ASSSGTGYTRYGYT
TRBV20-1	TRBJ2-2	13	RLAGASGTTGELF
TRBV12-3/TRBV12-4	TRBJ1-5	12	ASSLGPFNQPQH
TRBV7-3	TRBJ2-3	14	ASSSPKGQRRDTQY
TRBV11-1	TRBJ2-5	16	ASSLGSSGVLYQETQY
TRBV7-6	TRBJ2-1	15	ASSLGASGIVVNEQF
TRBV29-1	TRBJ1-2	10	SALGENYGYT
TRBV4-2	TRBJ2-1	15	ASSPLWEEGSYNEQF
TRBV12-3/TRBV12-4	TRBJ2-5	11	ASSPGFGETQY
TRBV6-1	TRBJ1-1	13	ASRALTVANTEAF
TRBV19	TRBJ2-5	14	ASSPTQEPIKETQY
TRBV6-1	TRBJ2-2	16	ASSPRVSGGARTGELF
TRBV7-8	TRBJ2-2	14	ASSGRTAWSTGELF
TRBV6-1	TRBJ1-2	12	ASSEEAGGYGYT
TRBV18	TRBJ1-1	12	ASSITGSNTEAF
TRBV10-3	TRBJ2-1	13	AISEFDSGRGEQF
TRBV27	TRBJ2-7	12	ASSSLAGVSEQY
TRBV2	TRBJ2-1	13	ASSDSGRFSDEQF
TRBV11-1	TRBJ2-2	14	ASTFQGHMNTGELF
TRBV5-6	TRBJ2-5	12	ASWQTGGKETQY
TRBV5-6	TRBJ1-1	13	ASSLGWQTNTEAF